Presented here are 9 T cell receptor beta chains from one specimen sequenced in a study of monozygotic twins with inflammatory bowel disease. TCRdb reprocessed the 5' RACE reads and reports one entry per CDR3 protein, with no DNA. The sample holds 300,000 to 350,000 distinct CDR3 sequences. The source material was blood. All receptors derive from a human donor with ulcerative colitis or Crohn's disease, or a healthy co-twin of an affected twin (not recorded which).

V usage is TRBV12-3 or TRBV12-4 and J usage is TRBJ1-6; absent DNA, TCRdb's TRBD1 call cannot be checked. This CDR3 has 16 residues. CDR3 residues: CASSSKPGQINSPLHF.

This rearrangement joins TRBV6-5 to TRBJ2-7; absent DNA, TCRdb's TRBD1 call cannot be checked. The CDR3 is made up of 14 amino acids. CDR1 MNHEY and CDR2 SVGAGI come from the germline V gene. CDR3: CASSYGDKAYEQYF.

The V call is TRBV5-1, the J call TRBJ2-1; the TCRdb call, TRBD2, lacks DNA for checking. The CDR3 has 17 residues. Germline V gene sequence: CDR1 SGHRS, CDR2 YFSETQ. CDR3 loop: CASSSRIAGGTLNEQFF.

The gene calls are TRBV4-3 and TRBJ1-4; TCRdb gives TRBD1 as the D gene, but with no DNA this cannot be confirmed. This CDR3 comprises 15 residues. In germline, CDR1 is LGHNA, CDR2 YSLEER. This CDR3 is CASSQTQWRGEKLFF.

V and J are TRBV20-1 and TRBJ2-2; absent DNA, TCRdb's TRBD2 call cannot be checked. Germline V gene data show CDR1 as DFQATT and CDR2 as SNEGSKA (reference sequence). There are 15 residues in the CDR3. CDR3 in amino acids: CSAMREDLWGGELFF.

This chain's CDR3 is CASSMSPGPSYEQYF. This chain joins TRBV9 and TRBJ2-7; the D call of TRBD2 rests on TCRdb alone, since no DNA is present to check it. CDR1 and CDR2 from the germline V gene are SGDLS and YYNGEE. This CDR3 has 15 amino acids.

The J gene is TRBJ2-5, the V gene TRBV20-1. The CDR3 has 14 amino acids. Per the germline V gene, CDR1 is DFQATT and CDR2 is SNEGSKA (reference sequence). The chain's CDR3 is CSARTPFGRETQYF.

The chain uses TRBV28 and TRBJ2-7. The CDR3 sequence is 12 residues long. Germline V gene lookup returns CDR1 MDHEN and CDR2 SYDVKM. Here the CDR3 reads CASSFSGNEQYF.

The chain is built from TRBV29-1 and TRBJ2-7; TCRdb indicates TRBD1, and absent DNA this call remains unverified. Germline CDR1 reads SQVTM; CDR2 reads ANQGSEA. The CDR3 extends over 13 amino acids. The CDR3 loop reads CSAGVRGTYEQYF.